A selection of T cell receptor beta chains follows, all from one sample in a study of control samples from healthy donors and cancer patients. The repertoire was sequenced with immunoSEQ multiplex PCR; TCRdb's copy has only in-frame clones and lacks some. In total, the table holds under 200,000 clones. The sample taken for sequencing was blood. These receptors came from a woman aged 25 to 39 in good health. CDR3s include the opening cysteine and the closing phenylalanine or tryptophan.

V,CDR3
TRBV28,CASSRGPPQYF
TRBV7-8,CASSTGPSGSPLHF
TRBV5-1,CASSSTGAKRSGNTIYF
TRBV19,CASSPGVGNSPLHF
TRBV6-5,CASSYERRGYEQYF
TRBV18,CASSLRDMNTEAFF
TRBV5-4,CASSLVGTSNQETQYF
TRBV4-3,CASSQDWIGAAGNTIYF
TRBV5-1,CASSLASGVSTGELFF
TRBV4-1,CASSPGWGPQHF
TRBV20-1,CSASGMIEAFF
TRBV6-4,CASREIFDRGNSPLHF
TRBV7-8,CASSLRRDLTVAQYF
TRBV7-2,CASSLRGREQGYTF
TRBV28,CASSLTYSKQYF
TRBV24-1,CATSGHRDGYTF
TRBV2,CASDYNEKLFF
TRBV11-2,CASSLDRGPFYGYTF
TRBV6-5,CASRTGQETQYF
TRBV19,CASTDSYGYTF
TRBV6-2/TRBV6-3,CASSYAGSGNYGYTF
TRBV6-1,CASSEGVGTGTQYF
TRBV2,CASSPGQGLHGYTF
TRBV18,CASSSGTGGAGEQYF
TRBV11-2,CASSQPAVSYNEQFF
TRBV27,CASSFLAGGPETQYF
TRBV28,CASQGGTGGYTF